This T cell receptor beta chain originates from a study of cytomegalovirus exposure and HLA in healthy donors. Study-wide findings and caveats: Later examination showed HLA-associated TCR beta chains had greater clonal expansion than equally common others. Most TCR sequences were seen very rarely across donors, but some public TCRs occurred in many.

This PCR relied on a set of 60 Vbeta primers and 13 Jbeta primers. Original handling: Around 11 million shared chains were among approximately 80 million unique TCR beta chains counted in a later analysis. Produced via immunoSEQ multiplex PCR; TCRdb's table is partial and in-frame only. V, J and clone size reflect that table, while D and trimming were determined from the DNA. This sample's table has about 110,000 clones. A word on this clone: What it binds is not known.

The receptor was derived from a man in his late teens or twenties in good health and CMV-seronegative. The source material was PBMCs.

Written as DNA, the CDR3 is TGTGCCAGCAGTGAAGCGGGGGGGACTTATCAGCCCCAGCATTTT. Its translation: CASSEAGGTYQPQHF. The chain carries TRBV6-1 and TRBJ1-5, with D possibly TRBD1 on 5 matching bases. Trimming cost V 0 bases and J 5 bases, with 11 bases left between them. CDR1 and CDR2 from the germline V gene are MNHNS and SASEGT. The CDR3 covers 15 residues.